Described below is a single T cell receptor (beta chain) sequence and its context. V trimming: 3 bases; J trimming: 3 bases; junction bases outside the gene matches: 5. This CDR3 contains 14 residues. In germline, CDR1 is LGHDT, CDR2 YNNKEL (reference sequence). This sample is drawn from a study of blood T cell repertoires in COVID-19. The overall study: Samples came from the United States, Italy and Spain, spanning acute and convalescent COVID-19. T cells, B-cell-depleted T cells, or PBMCs provided the cDNA or gDNA that served as material.

Repertoires were generated with immunoSEQ multiplex PCR, while TCRdb's copy carries only in-frame clones and drops some. The sample comprises about 360,000 clones, about 88% of which are singletons, and 2.5% to 3.5% rests with the top ten. The TCR comes from a human donor in a cohort sampled during active COVID-19. The J gene is TRBJ2-7, the V gene TRBV3-1 (or the pseudogene TRBV3-2); 7 nucleotides align to TRBD1. Specimen: peripheral blood. CDR3 loop: CASSQGQNFYEQYF. The CDR3, as DNA: TGTGCCAGCAGCCAGGGACAGAACTTCTACGAGCAGTACTTC.